Following are 31 T cell receptor beta chains from one sample sequenced in a study of beta chain features in type 1 diabetes. The sequenced template was cDNA made from the entire isolated RNA. Some clones are missing from TCRdb's copy, which holds only in-frame ones; the method was immunoSEQ multiplex PCR. This table holds about 360,000 clones, around 12% found once. The sequenced sample consisted of naive CD4+ T cells from blood. The receptor set was obtained from a man aged 18 to 29 in good health.

This clone was seen more than once but under ten times. The chain is built from TRBV7-8 and TRBJ2-7; 11 nucleotides line up with TRBD2. J was trimmed by 5 bases and V by 2 bases; bases with no gene match: 2. The V gene's germline CDR1 is SGHVS and CDR2 FQNEAQ. The CDR3 spans 14 residues. The CDR3 DNA is TGTGCCAGCAGCTTAACTAGCGGGGGACACGAGCAGTACTTC. This gives the protein CASSLTSGGHEQYF. Drawing the rest from reference TRBV7-8 and TRBJ2-7, the complete variable domain is GAGVSQSPRYKVAKRGQDVALRCDPISGHVSLFWYQQALGQGPEFLTYFQNEAQLDKSGLPSDRFFAERPEGSVSTLKIQRTQQEDSAVYLCASSLTSGGHEQYFGPGTRLTVT.

This clone was observed a handful of times. J is TRBJ2-1 and V is TRBV25-1; the match to TRBD2 covers 10 bases. J was trimmed by 5 bases and V by 3 bases; bases with no gene match: 7. The V gene's germline CDR1 is MGHDK and CDR2 SYGVNS. The CDR3 contains 16 residues. This chain's CDR3 is CASSEFSGGSHNEQFF. The CDR3 DNA sequence: TGTGCCAGCAGTGAGTTTAGCGGGGGGTCACACAATGAGCAGTTCTTC.

The table lists this clone with a few counts. The V gene is TRBV19, the J gene TRBJ2-1; 10 bases are shared with TRBD1. Unmatched junction bases numbered 3, after V lost 7 bases and J lost 0 bases. The CDR3 spans 15 residues. Looked up from germline, CDR1 is LNHDA and CDR2 is SQIVND (reference sequence). CDR3: CASNRQGASYNEQFF. CDR3 coding DNA: TGTGCCAGTAACCGACAGGGGGCCTCCTACAATGAGCAGTTCTTC.

This chain connects TRBV27 to TRBJ2-7, with D perhaps matching TRBD2 (6 bases). The CDR3 totals 14 residues. CDR1 MNHEY and CDR2 SMNVEV come from the germline V gene (reference sequence). Trimming removed 6 bases at V and 3 bases at J, with 15 bases between. The CDR3 protein is CASSPRRVSYEQYF. The CDR3 coding sequence is TGTGCCAGCAGCCCGAGGAGGGTGAGCTACGAGCAGTACTTC.

This clone was counted a few times. This chain uses TRBV7-9 with TRBJ2-3; D might be TRBD1 (6 bases). V was trimmed by 2 bases and J by 4 bases, leaving 13 bases between them. CDR1 SEHNR and CDR2 FQNEAQ come from the germline V gene (reference sequence). CDR3 length: 15 amino acids. CDR3 sequence: CASSLILGAADTQYF. CDR3 nucleotides: TGTGCCAGCAGCTTAATTTTGGGGGCCGCAGATACGCAGTATTTT. Based on the CDR3 plus reference TRBV7-9 and TRBJ2-3, the full variable domain is DTGVSQNPRHKITKRGQNVTFRCDPISEHNRLYWYRQTLGQGPEFLTYFQNEAQLEKSRLLSDRFSAERPKGSFSTLEIQRTEQGDSAMYLCASSLILGAADTQYFGPGTRLTVL.

J is TRBJ2-1 and V is TRBV11-2, with D possibly TRBD2 on 5 matching bases. CDR1 is SGHAT and CDR2 is FQNNGV in the germline V gene. V was trimmed by 10 bases and J by 5 bases, leaving 21 bases between them. The CDR3 spans 15 residues. The CDR3 sequence: CANTYSGAGNNEQFF. CDR3 nucleotides: TGTGCCAACACCTACTCGGGCGCGGGTAACAATGAGCAGTTCTTC. Together with reference TRBV11-2 and TRBJ2-1, the CDR3 gives the full variable domain: EAGVAQSPRYKIIEKRQSVAFWCNPISGHATLYWYQQILGQGPKLLIQFQNNGVVDDSQLPKDRFSAERLKGVDSTLKIQPAKLEDSAVYLCANTYSGAGNNEQFFGPGTRLTVL.

The V and J genes are TRBV30 and TRBJ2-1, with 7 positions matching TRBD2. Germline CDR1 is GTSNPN and CDR2 is SVGIG (reference sequence). CDR3 length equals 15 residues. V lost 0 bases to trimming and J lost 8 bases; unmatched junction nucleotides: 10. The CDR3 region is CAWSVLRGGEDEQFF. CDR3 bases: TGTGCCTGGAGTGTACTTAGGGGAGGGGAGGATGAGCAGTTCTTC. Together with reference TRBV30 and TRBJ2-1, the CDR3 gives the full variable domain: SQTIHQWPATLVQPVGSPLSLECTVEGTSNPNLYWYRQAAGRGLQLLFYSVGIGQISSEVPQNLSASRPQDRQFILSSKKLLLSDSGFYLCAWSVLRGGEDEQFFGPGTRLTVL.

For the CDR3, the DNA is TGTGCCAGCAGTCGGGATAATCACTACGAGCAGTACTTC. This sequence encodes CASSRDNHYEQYF. The chain uses TRBV25-1 and TRBJ2-7, with D tentatively TRBD2 (5 bases). CDR1 MGHDK and CDR2 SYGVNS come from the germline V gene. The CDR3 has 13 amino acids. Deletions cut 5 bases from V and 3 bases from J, with 11 bases between.

The chain employs TRBV30 and TRBJ1-1; the D gene is possibly TRBD1 (6 bases). Trimming removed 2 bases at V and 3 bases at J, with 13 bases between. Germline CDR1 reads GTSNPN; CDR2 reads SVGIG (reference sequence). This CDR3 is 14 amino acids long. CDR3 residues: CAWSSTGFHTEAFF. The CDR3 nucleotides read TGTGCCTGGAGTAGTACAGGGTTCCACACTGAAGCTTTCTTT.

This clone was picked up a small number of times. CDR3 in DNA: TGTGCCAGCAGCTTATCGACATTCACAGATACGCAGTATTTT. It encodes CASSLSTFTDTQYF. V usage is TRBV5-4 and J usage is TRBJ2-3; D remains unclear. Trimming removed 2 bases at V and 2 bases at J, with 9 bases between. CDR1 is SGHNT and CDR2 is YYREEE in the germline V gene (reference sequence). The CDR3 loop spans 14 amino acids.

The chain recombines TRBV28 with TRBJ2-5; D is perhaps TRBD2 (6 bases). Germline V gene sequence: CDR1 MDHEN, CDR2 SYDVKM. There are 13 residues in the CDR3. Between the trimmed V and J ends, which lost 10 bases and 5 bases, there was a span of 17 bases. The CDR3 bases are TGTGCCATTACCACCGGGACTCCGGAGACCCAGTACTTC. Residues: CAITTGTPETQYF.

This clone was seen a few times. This rearrangement joins TRBV29-1 to TRBJ2-3, with TRBD1 matching over 7 bases. The germline CDR1 and CDR2 sequences are SQVTM and ANQGSEA. V was clipped by 3 bases and J by 4 bases; unmatched bases: 10. CDR3 length equals 15 residues. This CDR3 reads CSVEGSGTVADTQYF. The CDR3 DNA reads TGCAGCGTTGAGGGCTCTGGGACAGTAGCAGATACGCAGTATTTT.

This clone was counted only a few times. This sequence joins TRBV28 and TRBJ1-1, with D tentatively TRBD1 (5 bases). The CDR3 length is 16 residues. Germline CDR1 and CDR2: MDHEN and SYDVKM. Trimming pared 5 bases from V and 1 base from J, leaving 17 bases between. CDR3 nucleotides: TGTGCCAGCAGTCTCGGAGCTTTGGGGGGGAACACTGAAGCTTTCTTT. It yields the protein CASSLGALGGNTEAFF. The full variable domain, its missing parts supplied by reference TRBV28 and TRBJ1-1, is DVKVTQSSRYLVKRTGEKVFLECVQDMDHENMFWYRQDPGLGLRLIYFSYDVKMKEKGDIPEGYSVSREKKERFSLILESASTNQTSMYLCASSLGALGGNTEAFFGQGTRLTVV.

This clone was picked up a small number of times. The chain has TRBV18 and TRBJ1-1; 7 bases align to TRBD1. CDR1 is KGHSH, CDR2 LQKENI, per germline. This CDR3 region has 15 residues. The ends lost 2 bases at V and 4 bases at J; junction bases unmatched: 7. CDR3 amino acids: CASSPGGGPSTEAFF. The CDR3 DNA reads as TGTGCCAGCTCACCAGGAGGGGGCCCCTCCACTGAAGCTTTCTTT.

V and J are TRBV30 and TRBJ1-2, with a possible D match to TRBD1 (5 bases). The CDR3 loop spans 16 amino acids. V shed 0 bases and J shed 0 bases, with 14 bases lying between them. From germline, CDR1 is GTSNPN and CDR2 SVGIG (reference sequence). The CDR3 nucleotides are TGTGCCTGGAGTGTACAAGGGAGGGGACCTAACTATGGCTACACCTTC. Its translation is CAWSVQGRGPNYGYTF.

This clone was observed a handful of times. The chain carries TRBV5-1 and TRBJ2-6; tentative D call: TRBD2 (6 bases). CDR1 and CDR2 from the germline V gene are SGHRS and YFSETQ. This CDR3 spans 16 amino acids. Trimming pared 0 bases from V and 1 base from J, leaving 8 bases between. The CDR3 region is CASSLDGGSGANVLTF. The CDR3 DNA reads TGCGCCAGCAGCTTGGATGGGGGGTCTGGGGCCAACGTCCTGACTTTC.

This clone was seen more than once but under ten times. The chain couples TRBV18 to TRBJ2-7; D gene uncertain. This CDR3 region has 14 residues. V lost 3 bases to trimming and J lost 4 bases, with 13 bases between them. Germline lookup yields CDR1 KGHSH and CDR2 LQKENI. The CDR3 DNA reads TGTGCCAGCTCACCCTTCGAGGAATCATACGAGCAGTACTTC. Residues: CASSPFEESYEQYF.

This clone was counted between two and nine times. The rearrangement links TRBV6-5 to TRBJ2-7; 8 nucleotides agree with TRBD2. In germline, CDR1 is MNHEY, CDR2 SVGAGI. CDR3 length equals 15 residues. J lost 7 bases, V lost 0 bases, and 8 bases had no gene match. The CDR3 bases are TGTGCCAGCAGTTACTCGGATCGGGGGGGGCAGGAGCAGTACTTC. Its translation is CASSYSDRGGQEQYF.

J is TRBJ2-7 and V is TRBV6-1, with D tentatively TRBD1 (6 bases). Germline CDR1 MNHNS, CDR2 SASEGT. The CDR3 runs 14 residues. V dropped 8 bases and J dropped 0 bases, with 14 bases sitting between them. The CDR3 coding sequence is TGTGCCAGCGAAACGGGACATCGCTCCTACGAGCAGTACTTC. Encoded protein: CASETGHRSYEQYF.

In this sample, this clone turned up a few times. The V and J genes are TRBV6-5 and TRBJ1-3; possible D gene TRBD1, 6 bases. V was trimmed by 10 bases and J by 5 bases, leaving 9 bases between them. The germline V gene encodes CDR1 MNHEY and CDR2 SVGAGI. The CDR3 totals 11 residues. CDR3 region: CATQGRNTIYF. CDR3 bases: TGTGCCACACAGGGACGAAACACCATATATTTT.

This rearrangement joins TRBV7-9 to TRBJ2-6, with TRBD1 matching over 9 bases. V gave up 5 bases and J gave up 0 bases; unmatched junction bases: 11. CDR1 is SEHNR, CDR2 FQNEAQ, per germline (reference sequence). The CDR3 totals 19 residues. The CDR3 sequence is CASSPRIRDRASGANVLTF. CDR3 nucleotides: TGTGCCAGCAGCCCCAGAATAAGGGACAGGGCCTCTGGGGCCAACGTCCTGACTTTC.

The CDR3 bases are TGCGCCAGCAGCCCACACTACGGCCGGGACAGGGGCGGCGAGCAGTACTTC. Translation gives CASSPHYGRDRGGEQYF. This chain links TRBV4-3 with TRBJ2-7, with TRBD1 matching 10 bases. Germline CDR1 and CDR2: LGHNA and YSLEER. The junction had 15 bases not matched to a gene; V was cut back by 4 bases and J by 6 bases. There are 17 residues in the CDR3.

The V call is TRBV30, the J call TRBJ2-7; a weak D match, TRBD2 (6 bases). Germline CDR1 is GTSNPN and CDR2 is SVGIG (reference sequence). This CDR3 is 12 amino acids long. The ends were cut back, 8 bases at V and 0 bases at J, with 11 bases in the middle. The CDR3 is CAAGGSSYEQYF. For the CDR3, the DNA is TGTGCCGCCGGGGGTTCCTCCTACGAGCAGTACTTC.

The chain combines TRBV7-2 with TRBJ1-1; 8 bases are a match to TRBD1. The CDR3 totals 15 residues. Germline values: CDR1 SGHTA, CDR2 FQGNSA. V dropped 1 base and J dropped 4; count of bases not matched to a gene: 5. Here the CDR3 reads CASSLVAQGGTEAFF. Written as DNA, the CDR3 is TGTGCCAGCAGCTTAGTAGCACAGGGGGGCACTGAAGCTTTCTTT.

V is TRBV7-8 and J is TRBJ1-1; no reliable D call. Trimming took off 3 bases at V and 1 base at J, with 6 bases between the two ends. This CDR3 has 13 amino acids. Per germline, CDR1 SGHVS and CDR2 FQNEAQ. CDR3 sequence: CASSFTANTEAFF. The CDR3 DNA sequence: TGTGCCAGCAGCTTTACAGCGAACACTGAAGCTTTCTTT. Together with reference TRBV7-8 and TRBJ1-1, the CDR3 gives the full variable domain: GAGVSQSPRYKVAKRGQDVALRCDPISGHVSLFWYQQALGQGPEFLTYFQNEAQLDKSGLPSDRFFAERPEGSVSTLKIQRTQQEDSAVYLCASSFTANTEAFFGQGTRLTVV.

This clone was counted between two and nine times. The chain joins TRBV7-3 to TRBJ2-4; perhaps TRBD1 as D (5 bases). Germline CDR1 is SGHTA and CDR2 is FQGTGA. The germline V and J ends were trimmed by 5 bases and 9 bases, with 17 bases remaining between them. The length of the CDR3 is 14 residues. The chain's CDR3 is CASSPNLQESIQYF. DNA of the CDR3: TGTGCCAGCAGCCCAAACCTACAGGAATCCATTCAGTACTTC.

This chain connects TRBV7-3 to TRBJ1-1, with no clear D. The CDR3 contains 15 residues. V was clipped by 1 base and J by 1 base, with 10 bases between them. Germline CDR1 and CDR2: SGHTA and FQGTGA. As DNA, the CDR3 is TGTGCCAGCAGCTTAAATGGGCTTCAGAACACTGAAGCTTTCTTT. This sequence encodes CASSLNGLQNTEAFF.

The chain carries TRBV9 and TRBJ2-1, with 8 bases matching TRBD2. V lost 6 bases to trimming and J lost 7 bases; unmatched junction nucleotides: 12. Germline V gene lookup returns CDR1 SGDLS and CDR2 YYNGEE. The CDR3 sequence is 15 residues long. The DNA for the CDR3 is TGTGCCAGCACCCCCCCCGGGACTAGTCAAAATGAGCAGTTCTTC. Translation gives CASTPPGTSQNEQFF.

This clone came up a few times. The gene calls are TRBV29-1 and TRBJ2-3; possibly TRBD1 for D (6 bases). The CDR3 extends over 15 amino acids. Germline values: CDR1 SQVTM, CDR2 ANQGSEA. Trimming removed 3 bases from V and 3 bases from J, with 16 bases in between. The CDR3 DNA reads TGCAGCGTTGAGAGGGTACAGGGTTGGACAGATACGCAGTATTTT. Amino acids: CSVERVQGWTDTQYF.

This clone was observed a handful of times. The chain carries TRBV15 and TRBJ2-7; a weak D match, TRBD1 (6 bases). The germline gives CDR1 LNHNV, CDR2 YYDKDF (reference sequence). The CDR3 runs 14 residues. The germline V and J ends were trimmed by 0 bases and 7 bases, with 13 bases remaining between them. The CDR3 nucleotides are TGTGCCACCAGCAGAGATCGGCAGGGGTGGGAGCAGTACTTC. Translating gives CATSRDRQGWEQYF.

The rearrangement links TRBV5-4 to TRBJ2-5, with 10 bases fitting TRBD1. There are 13 residues in the CDR3. The V gene's germline CDR1 is SGHNT and CDR2 YYREEE (reference sequence). The ends lost 4 bases at V and 5 bases at J; junction bases unmatched: 2. CDR3 bases: TGTGCCAGCAGCCGACAGGGGGCTGAGACCCAGTACTTC. Translating it yields CASSRQGAETQYF.